The 5 T cell receptor beta chains listed next were all sequenced from one sample in a study of blood T cell repertoires in COVID-19. Here immunoSEQ multiplex PCR was the method, and the copy in TCRdb shows in-frame clones only, minus some. The sample includes about 120,000 clones, 83% of them seen just once. Sequencing was done on a sample of peripheral blood. These receptors all stem from a man aged 25 to 40 with acute or convalescent COVID-19.

The chain links TRBV6-6 to TRBJ1-5; TRBD1 matches 7 bases. The length of the CDR3 is 14 residues. The germline V gene has CDR1 MNHNY and CDR2 SVGAGI (reference sequence). With 4 bases clipped from V and 7 bases from J, the junction kept 7 bases outside the gene matches. CDR3 residues: CASSSPDRNQPQHF. CDR3 DNA: TGTGCCAGCAGTTCCCCGGACAGGAACCAGCCCCAGCATTTT.

This sequence joins TRBV9 and TRBJ1-1; D not certain. V was pared by 3 bases and J by 1 base, with 10 bases between. Germline lookup yields CDR1 SGDLS and CDR2 YYNGEE. The CDR3 extends over 14 amino acids. The CDR3 loop reads CASSERGENTEAFF. The DNA for the CDR3 is TGTGCCAGCAGCGAACGCGGGGAGAACACTGAAGCTTTCTTT.

The chain links TRBV3-1 (or the pseudogene TRBV3-2) to TRBJ1-1, with D perhaps matching TRBD1 (5 bases). Trimming took off 2 bases at V and 4 bases at J, with 17 bases between the two ends. Germline V gene data show CDR1 as LGHDT and CDR2 as YNNKEL (reference sequence). This CDR3 contains 16 residues. CDR3 sequence: CASSQSFSTVGTEAFF. CDR3 nucleotide sequence: TGTGCCAGCAGCCAATCGTTTTCGACAGTCGGCACTGAAGCTTTCTTT.

J is TRBJ1-5 and V is TRBV19; TRBD1 matches 7 bases. Trimming took 7 bases from V and 1 from J; bases not matched to a gene: 10. CDR1 is LNHDA and CDR2 is SQIVND in the germline V gene (reference sequence). This CDR3 contains 16 residues. The CDR3 sequence is CASMGSLQGSNQPQHF. CDR3 in DNA: TGTGCCAGTATGGGGAGTTTACAGGGGAGCAATCAGCCCCAGCATTTT.

This clone was observed a handful of times. This sequence joins TRBV27 and TRBJ2-1; 9 nucleotides match TRBD2. Germline trimming cut 10 bases from V and 2 bases from J; bases unmatched to any gene: 21. Per germline, CDR1 MNHEY and CDR2 SMNVEV (reference sequence). This CDR3 is built from 19 residues. CDR3 bases: TGTGCCACCCGAAGTACGTGGGCGGGAGGGCCTTTGGCCTACAATGAGCAGTTCTTC. It codes for CATRSTWAGGPLAYNEQFF.